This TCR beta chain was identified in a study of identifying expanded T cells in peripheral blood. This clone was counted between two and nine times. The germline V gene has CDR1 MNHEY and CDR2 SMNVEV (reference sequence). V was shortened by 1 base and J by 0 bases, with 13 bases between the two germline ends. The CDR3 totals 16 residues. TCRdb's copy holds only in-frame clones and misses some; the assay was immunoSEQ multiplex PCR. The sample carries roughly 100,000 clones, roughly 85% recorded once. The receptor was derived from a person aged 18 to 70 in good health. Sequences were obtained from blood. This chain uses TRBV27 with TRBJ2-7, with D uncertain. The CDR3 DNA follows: TGTGCCAGCAGTTTATACCCGTTGGCCACCTCCTACGAGCAGTACTTC. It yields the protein CASSLYPLATSYEQYF.